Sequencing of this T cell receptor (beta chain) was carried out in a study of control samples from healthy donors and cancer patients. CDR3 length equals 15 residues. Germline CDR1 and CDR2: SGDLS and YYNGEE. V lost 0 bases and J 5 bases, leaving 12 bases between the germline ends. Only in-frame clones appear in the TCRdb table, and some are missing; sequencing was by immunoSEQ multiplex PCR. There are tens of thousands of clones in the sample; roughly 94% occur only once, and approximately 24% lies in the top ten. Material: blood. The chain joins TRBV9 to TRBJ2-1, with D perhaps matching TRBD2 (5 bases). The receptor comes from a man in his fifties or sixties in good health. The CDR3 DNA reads TGTGCCAGCAGCGTAGTGTCGTCCGGGAACAATGAGCAGTTCTTC. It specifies CASSVVSSGNNEQFF.